The T cell receptor beta chain described here comes from a study of beta chain features in type 1 diabetes. The study's findings and limits: Among all four CD4+ subsets, Type 1 diabetes patients had TCRB CDR3s that were moderately but significantly shorter.

The entirety of the isolated RNA underwent reverse transcription, so expressed TCRB transcripts were sequenced. Assay used: immunoSEQ multiplex PCR; TCRdb lists only in-frame clones, some missing. The top ten clones hold around 0.08% of a sample with about 160,000 clones, roughly 60% of them seen once. This clone has just a few counts. Antigen specificity is unknown. The CDR3 runs 16 residues. CDR1 and CDR2 from the germline V gene are SQVTM and ANQGSEA. The V end lost 4 bases, the J end lost 5 bases, and 21 bases lay between the germline ends. J is TRBJ2-1 and V is TRBV29-1; D is uncertain. This clonotype was sampled from a man in his thirties or forties with type 1 diabetes. The material sequenced was naive CD4+ T cells from blood. CDR3 coding DNA: TGCAGCGTTGTGTCAGGTAGCCTGTTCGTACACAATGAGCAGTTCTTC. Residues: CSVVSGSLFVHNEQFF.